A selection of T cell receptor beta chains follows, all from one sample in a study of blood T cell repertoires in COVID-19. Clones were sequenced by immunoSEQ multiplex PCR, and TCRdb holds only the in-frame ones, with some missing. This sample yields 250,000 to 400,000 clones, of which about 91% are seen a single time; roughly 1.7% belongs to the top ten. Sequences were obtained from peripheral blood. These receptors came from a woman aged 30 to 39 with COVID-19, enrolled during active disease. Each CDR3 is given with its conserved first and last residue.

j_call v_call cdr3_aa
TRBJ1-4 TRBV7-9 CASTGTGLEKLFF
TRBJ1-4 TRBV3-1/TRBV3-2 CASSQEWSGWLDEKLFF
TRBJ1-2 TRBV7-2 CASSFPGIGYTF
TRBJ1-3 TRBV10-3 CAISDPTAGNTIYF
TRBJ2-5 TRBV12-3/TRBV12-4 CASSFRLVETQYF
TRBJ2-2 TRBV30 CAWSDRDREAGELFF
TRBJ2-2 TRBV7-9 CASSSRAGTGGDPGELFF
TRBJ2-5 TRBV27 CASSFRRGPQETQYF
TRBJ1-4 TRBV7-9 CASSSGQGNFPVEKLFF
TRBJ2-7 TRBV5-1 CASSLTRPYEQYF
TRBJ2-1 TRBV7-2 CASSLASLAGAGEQFF
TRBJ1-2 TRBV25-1 CASRTANYGYTF
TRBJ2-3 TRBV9 CASRGGGYTQYF
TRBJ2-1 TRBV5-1 CASALLTLNEQFF
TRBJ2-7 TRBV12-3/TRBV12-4 CASRRTGSHEQYF
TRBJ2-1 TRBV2 CASSEGTGGQFF